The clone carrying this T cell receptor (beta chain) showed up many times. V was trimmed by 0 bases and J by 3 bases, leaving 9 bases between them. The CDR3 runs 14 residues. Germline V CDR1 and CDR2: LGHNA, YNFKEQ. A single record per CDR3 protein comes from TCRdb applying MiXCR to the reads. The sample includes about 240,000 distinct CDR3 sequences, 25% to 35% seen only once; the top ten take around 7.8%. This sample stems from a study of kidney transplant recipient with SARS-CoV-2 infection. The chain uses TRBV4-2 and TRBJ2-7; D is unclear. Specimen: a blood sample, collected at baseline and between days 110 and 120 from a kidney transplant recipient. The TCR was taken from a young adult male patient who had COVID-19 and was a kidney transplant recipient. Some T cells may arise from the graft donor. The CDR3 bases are TGTGCCAGCAGCCAAGACCCAGAGATCTACGAGCAGTACTTC. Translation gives CASSQDPEIYEQYF.